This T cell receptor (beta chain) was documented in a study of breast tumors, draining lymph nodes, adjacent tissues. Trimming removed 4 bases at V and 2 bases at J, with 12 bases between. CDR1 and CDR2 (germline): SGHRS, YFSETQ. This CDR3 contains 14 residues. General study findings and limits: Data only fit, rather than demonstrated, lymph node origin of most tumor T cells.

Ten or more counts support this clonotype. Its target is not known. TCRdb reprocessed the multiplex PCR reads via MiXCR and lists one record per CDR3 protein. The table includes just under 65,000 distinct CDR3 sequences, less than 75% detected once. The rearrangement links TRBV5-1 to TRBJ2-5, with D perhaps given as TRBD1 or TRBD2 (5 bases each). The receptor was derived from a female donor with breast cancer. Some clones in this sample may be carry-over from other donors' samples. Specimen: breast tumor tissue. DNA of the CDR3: TGCGCCAGCAGCCTCGGGGCAGGGCAAGAGACCCAGTACTTC. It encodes CASSLGAGQETQYF.